Shown below are 26 T cell receptor beta chains from a single sample sequenced in a study of cytomegalovirus exposure and HLA in healthy donors. Both 60 Vbeta primers and 13 Jbeta primers went into the PCR. Sequencing used immunoSEQ multiplex PCR; TCRdb keeps in-frame clones, though not all of them. The sample includes approximately 190,000 clones, 70% to 85% seen only once; the top ten take roughly 0.095%. Sequencing input: PBMCs. The receptors shown here come from a boy aged 2-15 years in good health and CMV-seronegative.

This rearrangement joins TRBV4-1 to TRBJ1-4; possible D gene TRBD1, 6 bases. CDR1 and CDR2 (germline): MGHRA, YSYEKL. CDR3 length: 14 amino acids. Trimming removed 7 bases at V and 4 bases at J, with 13 bases between. The DNA for the CDR3 is TGCGCCAGCACCCAGACAGGACTTAATGAAAAACTGTTTTTT. Translating it yields CASTQTGLNEKLFF.

The rearrangement uses TRBV9 and TRBJ1-1; D may be TRBD1 (6 bases). In germline, CDR1 is SGDLS, CDR2 YYNGEE. V dropped 0 bases and J dropped 5 bases, with 14 bases sitting between them. There are 15 residues in the CDR3. CDR3 sequence (DNA): TGTGCCAGCAGCGTAGGGGGCAGGGGTATGACTGAAGCTTTCTTT. As protein: CASSVGGRGMTEAFF.

The chain has TRBV6-5 and TRBJ2-5, with 7 bases identical to TRBD2. With V trimmed by 9 bases and J by 6 bases, 10 bases remained unmatched. Germline lookup yields CDR1 MNHEY and CDR2 SVGAGI. The CDR3 has 13 residues. As DNA, the CDR3 is TGTGCCAGTCACCAACGGGGGGTACAGACCCAGTACTTC. This sequence encodes CASHQRGVQTQYF.

The chain joins TRBV12-5 to TRBJ1-3; unclear D gene. CDR1 is LGHNT, CDR2 FRNRAP, per germline. Trimming pared 0 bases from V and 8 bases from J, leaving 11 bases between. CDR3 length: 14 amino acids. CDR3 region: CASGLVLWLDTIYF. The CDR3 region has the DNA TGTGCTAGTGGTTTGGTACTTTGGTTGGACACCATATATTTT.

The CDR3 here is CASSLPAAAGPNSYEQYF. The CDR3, as DNA: TGTGCCAGCAGTTTGCCCGCAGCCGCTGGGCCAAACTCCTACGAGCAGTACTTC. The chain recombines TRBV7-2 with TRBJ2-7; D ambiguous. Germline V CDR1 and CDR2: SGHTA, FQGNSA. V lost 6 bases and J lost 0, with 24 bases in between. The CDR3 runs to 18 residues.

This clone has more than one count but fewer than ten. V gene TRBV5-4 combines with J gene TRBJ1-2; TRBD1 agrees at 8 bases. The ends lost 4 bases at V and 2 bases at J; junction bases unmatched: 7. Germline V gene sequence: CDR1 SGHNT, CDR2 YYREEE (reference sequence). The CDR3 has 15 amino acids. Here the CDR3 reads CASSPKTGANYGYTF. CDR3 nucleotide sequence: TGTGCCAGCAGCCCGAAGACAGGGGCGAACTATGGCTACACCTTC.

This clone was counted only a few times. The chain links TRBV7-6 to TRBJ1-2, with 9 nucleotides matching TRBD1. Germline loops: CDR1 SGHVS, CDR2 FNYEAQ. The CDR3 runs to 14 residues. The trim removed 5 bases at V and 5 bases at J, leaving 6 bases unmatched. CDR3 nucleotides: TGTGCCAGCAGCCCCAGGGACAGGGAATATGGCTACACCTTC. Translated, it gives CASSPRDREYGYTF.

The genes are TRBV15 and TRBJ1-2, with D possibly being TRBD1 (5 bases). This CDR3 is 14 amino acids long. CDR1 LNHNV and CDR2 YYDKDF come from the germline V gene (reference sequence). The V end was cut by 1 base, the J end by 5 bases, with 11 bases between. CDR3 region: CATSRATALYGYTF. CDR3 DNA sequence: TGTGCCACCAGCAGAGCGACAGCATTATATGGCTACACCTTC.

The J gene is TRBJ2-4, the V gene TRBV4-3; 9 nucleotides match TRBD1. The CDR3 has 19 amino acids. Unmatched junction bases numbered 16, after V lost 0 bases and J lost 7 bases. Germline CDR1 LGHNA, CDR2 YSLEER. The CDR3 DNA is TGCGCCAGCAGCCAAGATCGCTTCCCTAACAGGGGGCTAAGGAACATTCAGTACTTC. It specifies CASSQDRFPNRGLRNIQYF.

V gene TRBV2 combines with J gene TRBJ2-7; the match to TRBD1 covers 8 bases. The CDR3 contains 13 residues. Germline CDR1 is SNHLY and CDR2 is FYNNEI. The V and J ends lost 6 bases and 6 bases, in that order; junction bases with no gene match: 7. The CDR3 DNA follows: TGTGCCAGCAGCGGGGACAGGCGGTTCGAGCAGTACTTC. Translated, it gives CASSGDRRFEQYF.

The chain combines TRBV5-1 with TRBJ1-2; 9 positions match TRBD1. The J segment lost 4 bases and the V segment lost 0 bases, leaving 7 bases of the junction unmatched. CDR3 length: 16 residues. Germline assignment: CDR1 SGHRS and CDR2 YFSETQ. CDR3 residues: CASSLVQGALPYGYTF. The CDR3 nucleotides read TGCGCCAGCAGCTTGGTACAGGGGGCGCTTCCCTATGGCTACACCTTC.

J is TRBJ2-7 and V is TRBV7-2; tentatively, D is TRBD2 (6 bases). There are 16 residues in the CDR3. V lost 5 bases to trimming and J lost 0 bases, with 17 bases between them. The germline gives CDR1 SGHTA, CDR2 FQGNSA. For the CDR3, the DNA is TGTGCCAGCAGCCCCGGGGGAATCTACAGCTCCTACGAGCAGTACTTC. Translation gives CASSPGGIYSSYEQYF.

The chain links TRBV6-5 to TRBJ2-3; 7 bases are a match to TRBD2. In germline, CDR1 is MNHEY, CDR2 SVGAGI. With 6 bases clipped from V and 3 bases from J, the junction kept 6 bases outside the gene matches. The CDR3 runs 14 residues. The CDR3 sequence: CASRWGGGTDTQYF. DNA for the CDR3: TGTGCCAGCAGGTGGGGGGGAGGGACAGATACGCAGTATTTT.

The genes are TRBV7-9 and TRBJ1-3, with D possibly matching TRBD1 (5 bases). CDR1 is SEHNR, CDR2 FQNEAQ, per germline (reference sequence). V was pared by 7 bases and J by 4 bases, with 17 bases between. The CDR3 sequence is 15 residues long. The DNA for the CDR3 is TGTGCCAGCACGGCGCTCCGGGGGTCAGGAAACACCATATATTTT. The encoded protein is CASTALRGSGNTIYF.

Remarks on this clone: At one of its ends the junction is not consistent with the germline gene, which may arise from a read error. The gene calls are TRBV7-9 and TRBJ1-1; D not resolved. Germline V gene lookup returns CDR1 SEHNR and CDR2 FQNEAQ (reference sequence). The CDR3 is 14 residues long. The CDR3 reads CSSSLVQVNTEAFF. The CDR3 DNA reads TGTTCCAGCAGCTTAGTTCAGGTCAACACTGAAGCTTTCTTT.

Comments on this clone: The junction shows a germline mismatch at one end, possibly a read error. This rearrangement joins TRBV6-5 to TRBJ1-1; D possibly corresponds to TRBD1 (6 bases). This CDR3 region has 15 residues. Per germline, CDR1 MNHEY and CDR2 SVGAGI. CDR3 in amino acids: CASRHRDPMNTEASF. In DNA, the CDR3 is TGTGCCAGCAGACACAGGGACCCCATGAACACTGAAGCTTCCTTT.

On this clone itself: Distinct nucleotide sequences in the sample also encode this CDR3. This chain links TRBV7-2 with TRBJ1-2, with D possibly TRBD1 on 5 matching bases. The CDR3 consists of 14 residues. Germline CDR1 is SGHTA and CDR2 is FQGNSA. Trimming took 2 bases from V and 2 from J, leaving 9 bases between them. This chain's CDR3 is CASSLSGQNYGYTF. DNA of the CDR3: TGTGCCAGCAGCTTATCAGGGCAGAACTATGGCTACACCTTC.

J is TRBJ1-5 and V is TRBV6-6, with 9 bases that match TRBD1. CDR3 length equals 14 residues. Trimming removed 6 bases from V and 8 bases from J; junction bases left unmatched: 8. CDR1 is MNHNY, CDR2 SVGAGI, per germline (reference sequence). The CDR3: CASSQTGGIEPQHF. CDR3 nucleotide sequence: TGTGCCAGCAGCCAGACAGGGGGTATTGAGCCCCAGCATTTT.

The chain couples TRBV27 to TRBJ1-1; 7 bases align to TRBD1. Germline values: CDR1 MNHEY, CDR2 SMNVEV (reference sequence). The J segment lost 14 bases and the V segment lost 2 bases, leaving 14 bases of the junction unmatched. The CDR3 loop spans 14 amino acids. The CDR3 sequence is CASSLQGPDRISFF. CDR3 bases: TGTGCCAGCAGTTTACAAGGCCCGGACAGGATTAGCTTCTTT.

The V call is TRBV27, the J call TRBJ2-7, with 11 bases identical to TRBD1. Losses at the gene ends were 3 bases for V and 7 bases for J; bases not matched to a gene: 5. CDR3 size: 14 residues. Germline V gene sequence: CDR1 MNHEY, CDR2 SMNVEV (reference sequence). The CDR3 DNA sequence: TGTGCCAGCAGTTTCGGACAGGGGGCAGGGGAGCAGTACTTC. It is translated as CASSFGQGAGEQYF.

This rearrangement joins TRBV2 to TRBJ2-7; no clear D. There are 16 residues in the CDR3. V was clipped by 4 bases and J by 3 bases, with 19 bases between them. Germline loops: CDR1 SNHLY, CDR2 FYNNEI. The CDR3 coding sequence is TGTGCCAGCAGTGCGAATTTAGCCGAACAAAGCTACGAGCAGTACTTC. This gives the protein CASSANLAEQSYEQYF.

V is TRBV7-2 and J is TRBJ2-5; 8 bases line up with TRBD2. This CDR3 is built from 14 residues. CDR1 and CDR2 (germline): SGHTA, FQGNSA. Trimming took 5 bases from V and 1 from J; bases not matched to a gene: 3. The CDR3 loop is CASSPGGGQETQYF. In DNA form, the CDR3 reads TGTGCCAGCAGCCCGGGAGGGGGCCAAGAGACCCAGTACTTC.

This clone occurred once. The chain recombines TRBV9 with TRBJ1-4; 7 positions agree with TRBD1. CDR3 length equals 17 residues. Germline V gene lookup returns CDR1 SGDLS and CDR2 YYNGEE. V shed 3 bases and J 7 bases; nucleotides not matched to a gene: 15. The CDR3, as DNA: TGTGCCAGCAGCGCCCGGGACAGCCTGCTGTCGGGTGAAAAACTGTTTTTT. Encoded protein: CASSARDSLLSGEKLFF.

V is TRBV6-6 and J is TRBJ2-5, with D possibly being TRBD1 (6 bases). Germline assignment: CDR1 MNHNY and CDR2 SVGAGI (reference sequence). V was trimmed by 4 bases and J by 5 bases, leaving 14 bases between them. This CDR3 has 14 residues. DNA for the CDR3: TGTGCCAGCAGTTTCCTCACTAGGGGGGAGACCCAGTACTTC. Its translation: CASSFLTRGETQYF.

This clone showed up just once. The chain carries TRBV2 and TRBJ1-2; TRBD1 is a possible D gene (6 bases). Between the trimmed V and J ends, which lost 3 bases and 4 bases, there was a span of 6 bases. The CDR3 loop spans 12 amino acids. Per the germline V gene, CDR1 is SNHLY and CDR2 is FYNNEI. The chain's CDR3 is CASSEDSYGYTF. Here the CDR3 DNA reads TGTGCCAGCAGTGAGGACAGCTATGGCTACACCTTC.

This chain uses TRBV7-9 with TRBJ2-3; unclear D gene. The V end lost 5 bases, the J end lost 3 bases, and 9 bases lay between the germline ends. The germline V gene encodes CDR1 SEHNR and CDR2 FQNEAQ (reference sequence). This CDR3 has 13 amino acids. The CDR3 protein is CASSTPRTDTQYF. CDR3 sequence (DNA): TGTGCCAGCAGCACACCTCGTACAGATACGCAGTATTTT.